This T cell receptor beta chain is from a study of spatial heterogeneity in lung cancer. This clonotype appeared many times. As yet, its antigen is unknown. TCRdb reanalysed the 5' RACE reads using MiXCR and keeps one entry per CDR3 protein. The data contain over 45,000 distinct CDR3 sequences, under 6% of them singletons. Indicated time point: sample taken at primary tumor resection. Whole RNA came from tumor, nontumor lung or frozen PBMC and was sequenced without being sorted. Regarding the study as a whole: Relative to follow-up, resection was when ubiquitous expanded tumor TCRs appeared more in blood.

The clonotype comes from a male donor with early-stage non-small cell lung cancer. Source: PBMCs, taken at surgery.

This CDR3 is CSARDRSSGPSYNEQFF. The DNA of the CDR3 is TGCAGTGCTAGAGATCGGAGTAGCGGACCTTCATACAATGAGCAGTTCTTC. The V call is TRBV20-1, the J call TRBJ2-1; perhaps TRBD2 as D (6 bases). V was pared by 0 bases and J by 4 bases, with 19 bases between. In germline, CDR1 is DFQATT, CDR2 SNEGSKA (reference sequence). The CDR3 contains 17 residues.